The sequence of this TCR beta chain was determined in a study of T cells expressing NK-cell markers. Looking at the study overall: Sorted CD3+CD56+NKG2C+, CD3+CD56+NKG2C- and CD3+CD56-NKG2C+ T cells supplied TCR beta repertoires. Within the sequenced cohort of eight donors, seven exhibited HCMV seropositivity and one was seronegative. General study findings and limits: Roughly six donors showed dominant NKG2C+ clonotypes comprising about 1.0-7.5% of their CD8+ T cells.

Of note for this clonotype: Antigen unknown.

Germline V gene data show CDR1 as SGHRS and CDR2 as YFSETQ. The CDR3 length is 15 residues. Synthesis of TCR beta cDNA relied on 5'RACE template switching carrying UMIs. No DNA is given; TCRdb re-called the 5' RACE reads and lists each CDR3 protein once. The record lists 300,000 to 500,000 distinct CDR3 sequences, of which the ten most abundant hold 9.5% to 12%. This sequence joins TRBV5-1 and TRBJ1-1. This TCR derives from a woman aged 45-60 years in good health. The sample comprised blood T cells: a sorted CD56 or NKG2C T cell subset, CD4+ or CD8+ T cells, or bulk PBMC T cells (not recorded which). The CDR3 sequence is CASSLDRGANTEAFF.